This passage covers 27 T cell receptor beta chains from one sample sequenced in a study of T-cell memory formation after mild COVID-19. TCRdb fed the 5' RACE reads into MiXCR, producing one record per CDR3 protein. This sample has some 440,000 distinct CDR3 sequences, with around a quarter found just once. Source material: PBMCs or a T cell subset sorted from them (not recorded which). The receptor source for this set is an adult woman who had mild COVID-19 (a few samples of this study predate the infection). Cell type and time point are not known.

This clonotype appeared a few times. The J gene is TRBJ2-3, the V gene TRBV4-1, with 9 bases that match TRBD1. The CDR3 is made up of 15 amino acids. Unmatched junction bases numbered 5, after V lost 2 bases and J lost 5 bases. CDR1 and CDR2 (germline): MGHRA, YSYEKL. The CDR3 spells CASSQTTGGQDTQYF. CDR3 bases: TGCGCCAGCAGCCAAACGACAGGGGGACAAGATACGCAGTATTTT.

The chain links TRBV12-3 or TRBV12-4 to TRBJ2-1; 10 bases fit TRBD2. The CDR3 extends over 18 amino acids. V shed 3 bases, J shed 2 bases, and the junction held 10 bases outside the gene matches. CDR3 in DNA: TGTGCCAGCAGTTTTTGGCTAGCGGGAGTACTCCCCTACAATGAGCAGTTCTTC. As protein: CASSFWLAGVLPYNEQFF.

The table lists this clonotype with a few counts. The V call is TRBV20-1, the J call TRBJ2-7; D ambiguous. V was pared by 6 bases and J by 0 bases, with 18 bases between. This CDR3 spans 15 amino acids. The V gene's germline CDR1 is DFQATT and CDR2 SNEGSKA (reference sequence). CDR3: CSAADRSRSSYEQYF. The DNA of the CDR3 is TGCAGTGCCGCGGACCGATCCAGGAGCTCCTACGAGCAGTACTTC.

The CDR3 bases are TGTGCCAGCAGCAATCGACGGGGAAGCACAGATACGCAGTATTTT. Its protein is CASSNRRGSTDTQYF. The chain combines TRBV7-2 with TRBJ2-3, with D tentatively TRBD2 (5 bases). Per germline, CDR1 SGHTA and CDR2 FQGNSA. V gave up 5 bases and J gave up 0 bases, with 12 bases separating them. The CDR3 length is 15 residues.

This clonotype is a singleton in its sample. The genes are TRBV20-1 and TRBJ1-5; D gene ambiguous. The CDR3 runs to 14 residues. Trimming removed 4 bases at V and 4 bases at J, with 14 bases between. Looked up from germline, CDR1 is DFQATT and CDR2 is SNEGSKA (reference sequence). CDR3 sequence reads: CSATVTDQNQPQHF. The DNA of the CDR3 is TGCAGTGCTACCGTGACGGATCAAAATCAGCCCCAGCATTTT.

The CDR3: CAWSVLQNEQFF. CDR3 DNA sequence: TGTGCCTGGAGTGTACTCCAAAATGAGCAGTTCTTC. The chain recombines TRBV30 with TRBJ2-1; D uncertain. The V gene lost 0 bases and the J gene lost 7 bases, with 7 bases spanning the gap. Germline values: CDR1 GTSNPN, CDR2 SVGIG (reference sequence). The CDR3 runs to 12 residues.

This chain uses TRBV5-1 with TRBJ1-1, with D maybe TRBD1 (6 bases). V dropped 4 bases and J dropped 0 bases, with 10 bases sitting between them. Germline CDR1 SGHRS, CDR2 YFSETQ. This CDR3 region has 14 residues. CDR3 sequence: CASSTDSMNTEAFF. CDR3 coding DNA: TGCGCCAGCAGCACGGACAGCATGAACACTGAAGCTTTCTTT. Looking up the rest from reference TRBV5-1 and TRBJ1-1 gives the full variable domain: KAGVTQTPRYLIKTRGQQVTLSCSPISGHRSVSWYQQTPGQGLQFLFEYFSETQRNKGNFPGRFSGRQFSNSRSEMNVSTLELGDSALYLCASSTDSMNTEAFFGQGTRLTVV.

The J gene is TRBJ2-7, the V gene TRBV6-2 or TRBV6-3; tentatively, D is TRBD1 (5 bases). V shed 1 base and J shed 4 bases, with 11 bases lying between them. CDR1 and CDR2 from the germline V gene are MNHEY and SVGEGT. This CDR3 spans 14 amino acids. CDR3 in DNA: TGTGCCAGCAGTTACTACCAGGGATTGTACGAGCAGTACTTC. As protein: CASSYYQGLYEQYF.

The chain joins TRBV9 to TRBJ1-5; weak D call: TRBD1 (6 bases). The CDR3 runs 13 residues. Germline CDR1 SGDLS, CDR2 YYNGEE. Between the trimmed V and J ends, which lost 4 bases and 7 bases, there was a span of 12 bases. CDR3 loop: CASSSTDRQPQHF. For the CDR3, the DNA is TGTGCCAGCAGCTCGACAGACAGGCAGCCCCAGCATTTT. The full variable domain, in which reference TRBV9 and TRBJ1-5 provide the parts outside the CDR3, is DSGVTQTPKHLITATGQRVTLRCSPRSGDLSVYWYQQSLDQGLQFLIQYYNGEERAKGNILERFSAQQFPDLHSELNLSSLELGDSALYFCASSSTDRQPQHFGDGTRLSIL.

The rearrangement links TRBV27 to TRBJ2-1; 14 nucleotides match TRBD2. The CDR3 spans 16 residues. In germline, CDR1 is MNHEY, CDR2 SMNVEV (reference sequence). Trimming cost V 5 bases and J 11 bases; bases outside gene matches: 11. The CDR3: CASSLPAGTSGGKQFF. The CDR3 DNA sequence: TGTGCCAGCAGTCTACCCGCCGGGACTAGCGGGGGTAAGCAGTTCTTC.

The CDR3 nucleotides read TGTGCCAGCAGCATACACTCCGGGGGTTCTGGGGCCAACGTCCTGACTTTC. It encodes CASSIHSGGSGANVLTF. This rearrangement joins TRBV7-2 to TRBJ2-6, with a tentative D call TRBD2 (6 bases). Germline CDR1 is SGHTA and CDR2 is FQGNSA. The CDR3 has 17 residues. V was shortened by 5 bases and J by 1 base, with 15 bases between the two germline ends.

This clonotype was counted only a few times. The chain combines TRBV5-1 with TRBJ2-1, with 7 bases matching TRBD1. Germline loops: CDR1 SGHRS, CDR2 YFSETQ. There are 16 residues in the CDR3. V shed 0 bases and J 0 bases; nucleotides not matched to a gene: 3. In nucleotides, the CDR3 is TGCGCCAGCAGCTTGGAGGGGGCGGCCTCCTACAATGAGCAGTTCTTC. Translated, it gives CASSLEGAASYNEQFF.

This clonotype was counted a few times. The CDR3 DNA reads TGTGCCAGCAGCCAATCTACCGTTTTCCACAATGAGCAGTTCTTC. This codes for CASSQSTVFHNEQFF. The chain recombines TRBV14 with TRBJ2-1; no clear D gene. Trimming left V 2 bases short and J 5 bases short, with 13 bases between. The germline gives CDR1 SGHDN, CDR2 FVKESK. The CDR3 spans 15 residues. The variable domain in full, with the rest retrieved from reference TRBV14 and TRBJ2-1, is EAGVTQFPSHSVIEKGQTVTLRCDPISGHDNLYWYRRVMGKEIKFLLHFVKESKQDESGMPNNRFLAERTGGTYSTLKVQPAELEDSGVYFCASSQSTVFHNEQFFGPGTRLTVL.

This CDR3 is CASSVEVLPHYEQYF. The CDR3 DNA is TGCGCCAGCAGCGTGGAAGTGCTGCCCCACTACGAGCAGTACTTC. V gene TRBV5-1 combines with J gene TRBJ2-7; the D is unclear. The CDR3 spans 15 residues. The ends were cut back, 4 bases at V and 3 bases at J, with 17 bases in the middle. Germline V lookup: CDR1 SGHRS, CDR2 YFSETQ.

This clonotype has just a few counts. This sequence joins TRBV7-2 and TRBJ1-1; possibly TRBD1 for D (5 bases). CDR1 and CDR2 (germline): SGHTA, FQGNSA. The CDR3 has 15 residues. Trimming shortened V by 5 bases and J by 1 base, and 14 bases separated the two germline ends. Here the CDR3 reads CASSPGPRGNTEAFF. CDR3 bases: TGTGCCAGCAGCCCAGGACCAAGGGGGAACACTGAAGCTTTCTTT.

V and J are TRBV27 and TRBJ2-1, with D uncertain. V was cut by 8 bases and J by 1 base, with 15 bases left in between. CDR3 length: 15 residues. Germline V gene data show CDR1 as MNHEY and CDR2 as SMNVEV (reference sequence). Here the CDR3 DNA reads TGTGCCAGCGGAGAATTGGACCGTTCCTACAATGAGCAGTTCTTC. Translating it yields CASGELDRSYNEQFF.

This clonotype was seen only a few times. The chain employs TRBV5-1 and TRBJ2-3; TRBD2 matches 9 bases. Germline V gene sequence: CDR1 SGHRS, CDR2 YFSETQ. The CDR3 is 16 residues long. Losses at the gene ends were 4 bases for V and 0 bases for J; bases not matched to a gene: 6. CDR3 DNA sequence: TGCGCCAGCAGCGCGAGAAGCGGGGGGAGCACAGATACGCAGTATTTT. Translation: CASSARSGGSTDTQYF. Combining the CDR3 with reference TRBV5-1 and TRBJ2-3 gives the whole variable domain KAGVTQTPRYLIKTRGQQVTLSCSPISGHRSVSWYQQTPGQGLQFLFEYFSETQRNKGNFPGRFSGRQFSNSRSEMNVSTLELGDSALYLCASSARSGGSTDTQYFGPGTRLTVL.

The chain joins TRBV29-1 to TRBJ2-1; TRBD2 might be the D (6 bases). This CDR3 is built from 14 residues. The germline V gene encodes CDR1 SQVTM and CDR2 ANQGSEA. V was pared by 3 bases and J by 6 bases, with 15 bases between. The CDR3 loop reads CSVDRSGGVNEQFF. The CDR3 bases are TGCAGCGTTGATCGTAGCGGAGGGGTCAATGAGCAGTTCTTC.

This chain connects TRBV6-1 to TRBJ1-1; a possible D gene is TRBD1 (5 bases). Germline lookup yields CDR1 MNHNS and CDR2 SASEGT. V gave up 8 bases and J gave up 1 base, with 17 bases separating them. CDR3 length equals 15 residues. CDR3 residues: CASHRPGRTNTEAFF. In DNA, the CDR3 is TGTGCCAGCCACAGGCCGGGACGGACGAACACTGAAGCTTTCTTT.

This clonotype was seen more than once but under ten times. The DNA of the CDR3 is TGTGCCAGCAGCTTGGAGGAGGCCTACAATGAGCAGTTCTTC. Translating it yields CASSLEEAYNEQFF. The V gene is TRBV11-1, the J gene TRBJ2-1; tentatively, D is TRBD2 (5 bases). Germline-derived CDR1 and CDR2 are SGHAT and FQDESV (reference sequence). The V end lost 3 bases, the J end lost 2 bases, and 8 bases lay between the germline ends. CDR3 size: 14 residues.

This clonotype was seen a few times. The V call is TRBV28, the J call TRBJ2-7; 7 bases line up with TRBD2. The CDR3 covers 15 residues. The germline V gene has CDR1 MDHEN and CDR2 SYDVKM. With V trimmed by 6 bases and J by 0 bases, 8 bases remained unmatched. The CDR3 region is CASRSPTSFSYEQYF. CDR3 DNA sequence: TGTGCCAGCAGGTCTCCGACTAGCTTCTCCTACGAGCAGTACTTC. Full variable domain (missing parts from reference TRBV28 and TRBJ2-7): DVKVTQSSRYLVKRTGEKVFLECVQDMDHENMFWYRQDPGLGLRLIYFSYDVKMKEKGDIPEGYSVSREKKERFSLILESASTNQTSMYLCASRSPTSFSYEQYFGPGTRLTVT.

This clonotype was seen a few times. This chain links TRBV4-1 with TRBJ2-6; D uncertain. The CDR3 length is 18 residues. Germline V gives CDR1 MGHRA, CDR2 YSYEKL. Deletions cut 1 base from V and 0 bases from J, with 13 bases between. The CDR3 sequence is CASSQGAGYNSGANVLTF. DNA for the CDR3: TGCGCCAGCAGCCAAGGGGCAGGCTACAACTCTGGGGCCAACGTCCTGACTTTC.

This clonotype was recorded at least ten times. The V gene is TRBV24-1, the J gene TRBJ2-5; no clear D gene. From germline, CDR1 is KGHDR and CDR2 SFDVKD. V was shortened by 6 bases and J by 2 bases, with 9 bases between the two germline ends. The CDR3 covers 13 residues. The CDR3 loop is CATSRSDQETQYF. DNA of the CDR3: TGTGCCACCAGTAGGTCGGATCAAGAGACCCAGTACTTC.

V usage is TRBV12-3 or TRBV12-4 and J usage is TRBJ2-3; a weak D match, TRBD1 (6 bases). The V end was cut by 4 bases, the J end by 0 bases, with 11 bases between. The CDR3 runs 15 residues. CDR3 nucleotides: TGTGCCAGCAGTTCCAGACAGGCTAGCACAGATACGCAGTATTTT. This encodes CASSSRQASTDTQYF.

The table lists this clonotype with a few counts. The chain employs TRBV5-1 and TRBJ1-5; D may be TRBD1 (6 bases). Between the trimmed V and J ends, which lost 1 base and 11 bases, there was a span of 16 bases. Germline V gene data show CDR1 as SGHRS and CDR2 as YFSETQ. The CDR3 covers 14 residues. The CDR3 loop reads CASSLNGDKGSQHF. The CDR3 DNA is TGCGCCAGCAGCTTGAACGGGGACAAAGGGTCCCAGCATTTT.

The chain links TRBV5-6 to TRBJ2-2; a weak D match, TRBD2 (5 bases). Germline values: CDR1 SGHDT, CDR2 YYEEEE. The CDR3 runs 16 residues. With 4 bases removed from V and 0 bases from J, the gap between germline ends came to 13 bases. CDR3 DNA: TGTGCCAGCAGCAGAGGAGCGGTCACGAACACCGGGGAGCTGTTTTTT. Its translation is CASSRGAVTNTGELFF.

The chain links TRBV11-1 to TRBJ2-3, with D possibly matching TRBD2 (5 bases). V was trimmed by 0 bases and J by 2 bases, leaving 12 bases between them. Germline V CDR1 and CDR2: SGHAT, FQDESV (reference sequence). The CDR3 runs to 16 residues. The CDR3 loop reads CASSLALGEYTDTQYF. In DNA, the CDR3 is TGTGCCAGCAGCTTAGCGCTCGGGGAATACACAGATACGCAGTATTTT.